Listed below are T cell receptor beta chains from one sample, sequenced in a study of T cell repertoires in cytomegalovirus infection. TCRdb itself ran the reads through MiXCR, one entry per CDR3 protein. The repertoire includes roughly 500,000 distinct CDR3 sequences, around 35% of them detected once, and about 17% sits in the top ten. Their target antigens are unknown. Sample: cultured PBMCs, taken from culture after CMV antigen stimulation. The receptors here all came from a human donor in good health (CMV status not recorded). Some clones in this sample may be carry-over from other donors' samples. Each CDR3 is given with its conserved first and last residue. A D gene is named only where the DNA matches it firmly. Rows give clone size only sometimes, using once, few, many, or a class for an expanded clone.

DNA: TGTGCCAGCAGTCGGACAGGGCCGCGAAATTCACCCCTCCACTTT; CDR3: CASSRTGPRNSPLHF; size: NA; J: TRBJ1-6; V: TRBV28; D: TRBD1
DNA: TGTGCCAGCAGTTACGGGGAGAAATACACCTTC; CDR3: CASSYGEKYTF; size: few; J: TRBJ1-2; V: TRBV6-5; D: NA
DNA: TGTGCCAGCAGCCTTGCCGGACTAGCTCTCCGTTGGGACGAACACACAGATACGCAGTATTTT; CDR3: CASSLAGLALRWDEHTDTQYF; size: NA; J: TRBJ2-3; V: TRBV7-2; D: TRBD2
DNA: TGTGCCAGCAGCTTTGCCGGGACAGGGGGGGGAGAGACCCAGTACTTC; CDR3: CASSFAGTGGGETQYF; size: few; J: TRBJ2-5; V: TRBV7-9; D: TRBD1
DNA: TGTGCCAGTAGGGGTGGAGGGAGATCCTACAATGAGCAGTTCTTC; CDR3: CASRGGGRSYNEQFF; size: NA; J: TRBJ2-1; V: TRBV19; D: NA
DNA: TGTGCCAGCAGAGGACGGATCTCTGGGGCCAACGTCCTGACTTTC; CDR3: CASRGRISGANVLTF; size: NA; J: TRBJ2-6; V: TRBV6-8; D: NA
DNA: TGTGCCAGCAGTACCGGGACACGGAAAAACATTCAGTACTTC; CDR3: CASSTGTRKNIQYF; size: few; J: TRBJ2-4; V: TRBV7-9; D: NA
DNA: TGTGCCAGCAGCTTAATAGCGGCGCACACCGGGGAGCTGTTTTTT; CDR3: CASSLIAAHTGELFF; size: many; J: TRBJ2-2; V: TRBV7-2; D: NA
DNA: TGTGCCAGCAGCTCCAGGTCCGGGGACAGGGACCCCGAGACCCAGTACTTC; CDR3: CASSSRSGDRDPETQYF; size: few; J: TRBJ2-5; V: TRBV7-9; D: TRBD1
DNA: TGTGCCAGCAGCTTAGATAGGACAGGGTACCGTAACAATGAGCAGTTCTTC; CDR3: CASSLDRTGYRNNEQFF; size: few; J: TRBJ2-1; V: TRBV7-9; D: TRBD1
DNA: TGTGCCAGTAGGGGGAACAATGAGCAGTTCTTC; CDR3: CASRGNNEQFF; size: few; J: TRBJ2-1; V: TRBV19; D: NA
DNA: TGTGCCAGCGAACGGGGCGATGGCTACACCTTC; CDR3: CASERGDGYTF; size: few; J: TRBJ1-2; V: TRBV7-2; D: NA
DNA: TGTGCCAGCAGACCCCTCTACGACACCGGGGAGCTGTTTTTT; CDR3: CASRPLYDTGELFF; size: NA; J: TRBJ2-2; V: TRBV27; D: NA
DNA: TGTGCCAGCAGCTTAAGGTCTCAGGGCTTCGGCGGACCCGAGCAGTTCTTC; CDR3: CASSLRSQGFGGPEQFF; size: NA; J: TRBJ2-1; V: TRBV5-6; D: NA
DNA: TGTGCCAGCAGCTTCAGTGGGACAGCGAAACAAGAGACCCAGTACTTC; CDR3: CASSFSGTAKQETQYF; size: many; J: TRBJ2-5; V: TRBV7-9; D: TRBD1
DNA: TGTGCCAGCAGCCGCTCTAACAGGGATCAAAACACCATATATTTT; CDR3: CASSRSNRDQNTIYF; size: NA; J: TRBJ1-3; V: TRBV7-6; D: NA
DNA: TGTGCCAGCAAATTACTCGGACAGGGGTTCTACGAGCAGTACTTC; CDR3: CASKLLGQGFYEQYF; size: NA; J: TRBJ2-7; V: TRBV27; D: TRBD1
DNA: TGTGCCAGCAGTTTAAGGGGGAGTGGAAACATTCAGTACTTC; CDR3: CASSLRGSGNIQYF; size: few; J: TRBJ2-4; V: TRBV27; D: NA
DNA: TGTGCCAGTAGTTTAGGGACGTTGGGGAGCAATCAGCCCCAGCATTTT; CDR3: CASSLGTLGSNQPQHF; size: NA; J: TRBJ1-5; V: TRBV19; D: NA
DNA: TGTGCCAGCAGTCGCCCGGGTCCGGTGGCCGGGGAGCTGTTTTTT; CDR3: CASSRPGPVAGELFF; size: few; J: TRBJ2-2; V: TRBV27; D: NA
DNA: TGTGCCACCAGCAGAGAAAAGGGCCGGAGCACAGATACGCAGTATTTT; CDR3: CATSREKGRSTDTQYF; size: NA; J: TRBJ2-3; V: TRBV15; D: NA
DNA: TGTGCCAGCAGTCCTACTAGCGGGAGGATTGAGACCCAGTACTTC; CDR3: CASSPTSGRIETQYF; size: NA; J: TRBJ2-5; V: TRBV9; D: TRBD2
DNA: TGTGCCAGCAGCGTAGAGCTAGCGGGAGCGAGCACCGGGGAGCTGTTTTTT; CDR3: CASSVELAGASTGELFF; size: once; J: TRBJ2-2; V: TRBV9; D: TRBD2
DNA: TGTGCCATCAGCCCCATAACAGGGACGGCTGAAGCTTTCTTT; CDR3: CAISPITGTAEAFF; size: few; J: TRBJ1-1; V: TRBV10-3; D: NA
DNA: TGTGCCAGCAGTTTCATTGACAGCACAGATACGCAGTATTTT; CDR3: CASSFIDSTDTQYF; size: few; J: TRBJ2-3; V: TRBV6-5; D: NA
DNA: TGTGCCAGCACCGGCCAGCAAAGTGAAAAACTGTTTTTT; CDR3: CASTGQQSEKLFF; size: few; J: TRBJ1-4; V: TRBV2; D: NA
DNA: TGTGCCAGCAGCGGAGGCGGGAGAAACGGGGAGCTGTTTTTT; CDR3: CASSGGGRNGELFF; size: NA; J: TRBJ2-2; V: TRBV9; D: TRBD2
DNA: TGTGCCATCAAGTCATCACTTACGGGGGCCTACGAGCAGTACTTC; CDR3: CAIKSSLTGAYEQYF; size: few; J: TRBJ2-7; V: TRBV10-3; D: NA
DNA: TGTGCCAGCAGTTCTCGATGGGAGGGTATCCCCCAGCATTTT; CDR3: CASSSRWEGIPQHF; size: NA; J: TRBJ1-5; V: TRBV27; D: NA
DNA: TGTGCCAGTAGTACTGGACTAGCGGGAGGGAATGAGCAGTTCTTC; CDR3: CASSTGLAGGNEQFF; size: NA; J: TRBJ2-1; V: TRBV19; D: TRBD2
DNA: TGTGCCAGCAGTTTATACACAGATGGCTACACCTTC; CDR3: CASSLYTDGYTF; size: NA; J: TRBJ1-2; V: TRBV28; D: NA
DNA: TGTGCCAGCAGCCGCAGGGGAGTCACAGATACGCAGTATTTT; CDR3: CASSRRGVTDTQYF; size: few; J: TRBJ2-3; V: TRBV7-2; D: NA
DNA: TGTGCCAGCAGCACACCGCCCGGACTAGCGGAAAACAATGAGCAGTTCTTC; CDR3: CASSTPPGLAENNEQFF; size: NA; J: TRBJ2-1; V: TRBV7-2; D: TRBD2
DNA: TGTGCCATCAGTGAGCGTGCCTTTGGAAATACGCAGTATTTT; CDR3: CAISERAFGNTQYF; size: NA; J: TRBJ2-3; V: TRBV10-3; D: NA